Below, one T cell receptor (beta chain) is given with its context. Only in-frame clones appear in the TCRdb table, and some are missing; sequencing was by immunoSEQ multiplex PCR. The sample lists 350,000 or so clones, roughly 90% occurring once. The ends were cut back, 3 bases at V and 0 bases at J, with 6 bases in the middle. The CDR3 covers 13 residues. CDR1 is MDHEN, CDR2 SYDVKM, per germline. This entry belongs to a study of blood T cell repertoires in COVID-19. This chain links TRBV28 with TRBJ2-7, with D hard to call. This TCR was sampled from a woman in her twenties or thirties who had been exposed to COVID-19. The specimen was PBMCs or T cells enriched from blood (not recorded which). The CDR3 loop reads CASSFVHSYEQYF. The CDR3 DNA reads TGTGCCAGCAGTTTTGTCCACTCCTACGAGCAGTACTTC.